The next 14 T cell receptor beta chains were all read from a single sample in a study of vaccination and CD4 T cells after COVID-19. At the Johns Hopkins FTIC core, DNA taken from cultured CD4+ T cells was sequenced by way of the Oncomine TCR Beta short-read assay. One entry per CDR3 protein results from TCRdb running MiXCR on the PCR reads. The repertoire holds about 20,000 distinct CDR3 sequences, with 42% as singletons. Time point of the sample: late sampling 161 to 241 days after vaccination in three convalescent patients. Treatment of the sample: roughly 10-day PBMC culture with coronavirus spike peptide pools or control peptides (ViraFEST assay). Antigen specificity for these receptors is unknown. Sequences were derived from CD4+ T cells from blood, cultured in vitro, sampled about 7 months after SARS-CoV-2 vaccination. The receptors come from a human donor who had recovered from COVID-19.

This clonotype was seen just once. This chain joins TRBV19 and TRBJ2-1; the match to TRBD2 covers 9 bases. Germline CDR1 is LNHDA and CDR2 is SQIVND (reference sequence). The ends lost 5 bases at V and 0 bases at J; junction bases unmatched: 5. The CDR3 runs 16 residues. The CDR3 here is CASSPPTSGSYNEQFF. In DNA, the CDR3 is TGTGCCAGTAGTCCCCCGACTAGCGGCTCCTACAATGAGCAGTTCTTC.

The chain has TRBV7-8 and TRBJ2-1, with TRBD2 as a possible D gene (6 bases). This CDR3 region has 17 residues. Germline assignment: CDR1 SGHVS and CDR2 FQNEAQ. V was pared by 4 bases and J by 7 bases, with 23 bases between. CDR3 loop: CASSSTRLSIAANEQFF. As DNA, the CDR3 is TGTGCCAGCAGCTCCACTCGCTTGAGTATAGCGGCAAATGAGCAGTTCTTC.

The chain joins TRBV18 to TRBJ2-5; D is uncertain. Trimming cost V 6 bases and J 5 bases, with 10 bases left between them. Germline-derived CDR1 and CDR2 are KGHSH and LQKENI. The CDR3 totals 12 residues. The CDR3 region is CASSPGFETQYF. The CDR3 bases are TGTGCCAGCTCCCCTGGGTTCGAGACCCAGTACTTC.

The table lists this clonotype with a few counts. The genes are TRBV19 and TRBJ1-6, with D uncertain. The CDR3 totals 14 residues. Germline V gives CDR1 LNHDA, CDR2 SQIVND (reference sequence). Trimming left V 6 bases short and J 8 bases short, with 14 bases between. This CDR3 reads CASRSGPGDSPLHF. In nucleotides, the CDR3 is TGTGCCAGTAGATCGGGCCCCGGTGATTCACCCCTCCACTTT.

J is TRBJ1-1 and V is TRBV19, with D possibly matching TRBD1 (6 bases). The CDR3 consists of 12 residues. CDR1 and CDR2 (germline): LNHDA, SQIVND (reference sequence). The V gene lost 3 bases and the J gene lost 7 bases, with 9 bases spanning the gap. DNA for the CDR3: TGTGCCAGTAGTATGGGACATTATGAAGCTTTCTTT. This gives the protein CASSMGHYEAFF.

The chain recombines TRBV20-1 with TRBJ2-1, with D maybe TRBD2 (5 bases). Germline-derived CDR1 and CDR2 are DFQATT and SNEGSKA (reference sequence). Trimming took 6 bases from V and 8 from J, leaving 17 bases between them. The CDR3 is 13 amino acids. The CDR3 bases are TGCAGTGCCCCTGTAGCGCCAGTCTATGAGCAGTTCTTC. This codes for CSAPVAPVYEQFF.

This clonotype was recorded a few times. This chain joins TRBV20-1 and TRBJ2-2; perhaps TRBD2 as D (6 bases). The germline gives CDR1 DFQATT, CDR2 SNEGSKA (reference sequence). V shed 3 bases and J shed 1 base, with 12 bases lying between them. The CDR3 extends over 15 amino acids. The CDR3 sequence is CSASLRLGNTGELFF. The CDR3 DNA reads TGCAGTGCTAGTCTCAGACTAGGGAACACCGGGGAGCTGTTTTTT.

The genes are TRBV20-1 and TRBJ2-7; the match to TRBD2 covers 10 bases. CDR1 and CDR2 from the germline V gene are DFQATT and SNEGSKA (reference sequence). With 3 bases clipped from V and 3 bases from J, the junction kept 8 bases outside the gene matches. This CDR3 spans 15 amino acids. CDR3 nucleotides: TGCAGTGCTAGCACAAGCGGGAGGGCCTTCTACGAGCAGTACTTC. Its translation: CSASTSGRAFYEQYF.

V is TRBV7-2 and J is TRBJ2-1; D perhaps matches TRBD1 (5 bases). Trimming removed 2 bases from V and 7 bases from J, with 15 bases in between. Looked up from germline, CDR1 is SGHTA and CDR2 is FQGNSA. There are 15 residues in the CDR3. The CDR3 region has the DNA TGTGCCAGCAGCTTATCTTCTAGGGGTGGGAATGAGCAGTTCTTC. Protein sequence: CASSLSSRGGNEQFF.

The chain uses TRBV20-1 and TRBJ2-7; D possibly corresponds to TRBD2 (6 bases). CDR1 is DFQATT and CDR2 is SNEGSKA in the germline V gene (reference sequence). V lost 5 bases, J lost 2 bases, and 16 bases lay in between. The CDR3 totals 14 residues. The CDR3 DNA follows: TGCAGTGCTCCTGGGACTTACGGAACCTACGAGCAGTACTTC. Amino acid sequence: CSAPGTYGTYEQYF.

The chain uses TRBV20-1 and TRBJ2-3, with 9 positions matching TRBD2. From germline, CDR1 is DFQATT and CDR2 SNEGSKA (reference sequence). Trimming cost V 3 bases and J 6 bases; bases outside gene matches: 10. CDR3 length equals 15 residues. The CDR3 bases are TGCAGTGCTAGTCTTAGCGGGAGCCCTCGGGATACGCAGTATTTT. It specifies CSASLSGSPRDTQYF.

The chain joins TRBV5-1 to TRBJ2-7; D is undetermined. The CDR3 sequence is 13 residues long. Germline V gene lookup returns CDR1 SGHRS and CDR2 YFSETQ. The germline V and J ends were trimmed by 3 bases and 3 bases, with 10 bases remaining between them. The CDR3 protein is CASSYRPVYEQYF. CDR3 coding DNA: TGCGCCAGCAGCTATCGTCCCGTCTACGAGCAGTACTTC.

The chain employs TRBV4-2 and TRBJ2-5; a weak D match, TRBD1 (5 bases). Germline values: CDR1 LGHNA, CDR2 YNFKEQ. This CDR3 comprises 16 residues. The V gene lost 1 base and the J gene lost 1 base, with 13 bases spanning the gap. Here the CDR3 DNA reads TGTGCCAGCAGCCAAGGATCAGGGTTCATCCAAGAGACCCAGTACTTC. Translating it yields CASSQGSGFIQETQYF.

A few counts support this clonotype. An end of the junction does not agree with germline; a read error may underlie this. The rearrangement links TRBV7-7 to TRBJ2-1; TRBD2 agrees at 7 bases. The CDR3 is 16 residues long. Germline V gene lookup returns CDR1 SSHAT and CDR2 FNYEAQ (reference sequence). The CDR3 region has the DNA TGTGCTAGCAGCTTTGGTTCTAGCGGTTCCTACAATGAGCAGTTCTTC. Translated, it gives CASSFGSSGSYNEQFF. Supplemented by reference TRBV7-7 and TRBJ2-1, the full variable domain reads GAGVSQSPRYKVTKRGQDVTLRCDPISSHATLYWYQQALGQGPEFLTYFNYEAQPDKSGLPSDRFSAERPEGSISTLTIQRTEQRDSAMYRCASSFGSSGSYNEQFFGPGTRLTVL.